Here is one TCR beta chain with its context. What it binds is unknown. The sample originates from a study of T cell responses to AZD1222 COVID-19 vaccine. On the study more broadly: Pooling of second doses given at about 4 or about 12 weeks was done. Findings and limits, study-wide: Per reports, nearly half of all spike-specific TCRs target regions that are unmutated in variants. The donors showed a predominance of white British ancestry and of females, with possible underestimation of clonal diversity. Across spike, vaccine-associated CD4 TCRs were found, dominant at 160-218 and 743-854.

Sequencing used immunoSEQ multiplex PCR; TCRdb keeps in-frame clones, though not all of them. The sample holds 150,000 to 200,000 clones, roughly nine tenths seen once. The CDR3 consists of 15 residues. Germline V gene sequence: CDR1 PRHDT, CDR2 FYEKMQ (reference sequence). The V and J ends lost 5 bases and 8 bases, in that order; junction bases with no gene match: 6. The rearrangement joins TRBV13 to TRBJ2-1; 13 nucleotides agree with TRBD2. Sample: peripheral blood, taken on day 0 of AZD1222 vaccination. This clonotype was sampled from an adult in good health. The DNA of the CDR3 is TGTGCCAGCAGCACCCGGACTAGCGGGAGCTATGAGCAGTTCTTC. This encodes CASSTRTSGSYEQFF. The complete variable domain, with remaining parts taken from reference TRBV13 and TRBJ2-1, reads AAGVIQSPRHLIKEKRETATLKCYPIPRHDTVYWYQQGPGQDPQFLISFYEKMQSDKGSIPDRFSAQQFSDYHSELNMSSLELGDSALYFCASSTRTSGSYEQFFGPGTRLTVL.